This T cell receptor (beta chain) was recorded in a study of T cell repertoires in cytomegalovirus infection. Study as a whole: It can be stated that public TCR beta signatures indicated CMV infection as well as a matching HLA type.

TCRdb recomputed calls from the reads with MiXCR, one row per CDR3 protein. The sample lists some 110,000 distinct CDR3 sequences; over 30% were seen once. This CDR3 has 15 amino acids. V lost 4 bases and J 1 base, leaving 13 bases between the germline ends. CDR1 and CDR2 (germline): SGHRS, YFSETQ. This clonotype was counted between two and nine times. What it recognizes is unknown. Study-level points and caveats: Summed frequency of shared TCR beta families picked out CMV carriers who also had the relevant HLA. CMV-specific TCR beta clonotypes restricted by HLA-C dominated the ex vivo response.

The sequencing used CD8+ T cells from cultured PBMCs, collected from culture after CMV antigen stimulation. This receptor was identified in a human donor in good health (CMV status not recorded). Some clones in this sample may be carry-over from other donors' samples. The rearrangement links TRBV5-1 to TRBJ2-3, with a tentative D call TRBD2 (5 bases). The CDR3 protein is CASSQGLEGTDTQYF. The CDR3 nucleotides read TGCGCCAGCAGCCAAGGACTGGAAGGCACAGATACGCAGTATTTT.